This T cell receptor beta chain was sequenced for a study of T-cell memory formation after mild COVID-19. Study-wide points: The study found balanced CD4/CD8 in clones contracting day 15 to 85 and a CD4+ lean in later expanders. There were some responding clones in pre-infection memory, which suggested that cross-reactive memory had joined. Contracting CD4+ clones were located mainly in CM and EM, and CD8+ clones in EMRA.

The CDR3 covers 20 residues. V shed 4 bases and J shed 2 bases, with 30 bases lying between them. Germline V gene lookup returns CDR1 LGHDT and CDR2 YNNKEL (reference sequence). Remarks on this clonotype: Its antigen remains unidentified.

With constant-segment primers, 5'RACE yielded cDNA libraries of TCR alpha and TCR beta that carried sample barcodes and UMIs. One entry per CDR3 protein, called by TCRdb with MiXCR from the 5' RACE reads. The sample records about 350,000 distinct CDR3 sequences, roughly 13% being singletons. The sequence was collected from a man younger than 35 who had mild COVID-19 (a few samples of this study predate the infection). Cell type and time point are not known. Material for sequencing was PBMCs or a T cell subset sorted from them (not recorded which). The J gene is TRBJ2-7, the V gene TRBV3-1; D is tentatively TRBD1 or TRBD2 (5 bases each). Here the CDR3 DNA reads TGTGCCAGCAGCCCACTCGGGACGGAGCCTTTAGGTATTTCCCCCTACGAGCAGTACTTC. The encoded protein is CASSPLGTEPLGISPYEQYF.